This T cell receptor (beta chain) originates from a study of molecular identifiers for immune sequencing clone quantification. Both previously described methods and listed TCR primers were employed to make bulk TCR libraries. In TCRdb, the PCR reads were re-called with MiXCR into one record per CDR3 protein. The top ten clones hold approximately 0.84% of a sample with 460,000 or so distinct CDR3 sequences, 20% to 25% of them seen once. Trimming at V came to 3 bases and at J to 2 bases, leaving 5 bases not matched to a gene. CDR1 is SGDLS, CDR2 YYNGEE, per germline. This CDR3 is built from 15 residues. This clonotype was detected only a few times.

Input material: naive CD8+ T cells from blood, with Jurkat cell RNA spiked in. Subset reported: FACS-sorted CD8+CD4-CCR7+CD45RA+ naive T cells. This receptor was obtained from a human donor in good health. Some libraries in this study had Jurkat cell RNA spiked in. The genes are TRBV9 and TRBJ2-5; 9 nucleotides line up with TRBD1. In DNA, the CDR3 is TGTGCCAGCAGCGGGGGACAGGGTCCACAAGAGACCCAGTACTTC. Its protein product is CASSGGQGPQETQYF.